Sequencing of this T cell receptor (beta chain) was carried out in a study of T-cell memory formation after mild COVID-19. TCRdb itself ran the 5' RACE reads through MiXCR, one entry per CDR3 protein. The sample contains roughly 250,000 distinct CDR3 sequences, about a sixth of which appear only once. This CDR3 has 14 amino acids. Germline V gene lookup returns CDR1 SGHRS and CDR2 YFSETQ. The ends were cut back, 5 bases at V and 4 bases at J, with 15 bases in the middle. This rearrangement joins TRBV5-1 to TRBJ1-2; D remains unclear. Specimen: PBMCs or a T cell subset sorted from them (not recorded which). This clonotype was sampled from a young man who had mild COVID-19 (a few samples of this study predate the infection). Cell type and time point are not known. This chain's CDR3 is CASRPGGVGYGYTF. The CDR3 DNA sequence: TGCGCCAGCAGGCCCGGCGGGGTGGGCTATGGCTACACCTTC.